Shown below are 7 T cell receptor beta chains from a single sample sequenced in a study of CD8 T cells in ankylosing spondylitis. From the 5' RACE reads, TCRdb called clonotypes with MiXCR, one entry per CDR3 protein. The profile shows about 240,000 distinct CDR3 sequences, around 9.2% of them singletons. Specimen: blood, either unsorted or a sorted T cell fraction (not recorded which). All receptors derive from a male donor with ankylosing spondylitis or in good health (not recorded which).

This clonotype was counted at least ten times. V gene TRBV11-2 combines with J gene TRBJ1-2, with D unresolved. The CDR3 runs to 14 residues. Between the trimmed V and J ends, which lost 0 bases and 2 bases, there was a span of 7 bases. Looked up from germline, CDR1 is SGHAT and CDR2 is FQNNGV. The CDR3 nucleotides read TGTGCCAGCAGCTTAGAATTCAGGAACTATGGCTACACCTTC. Translation: CASSLEFRNYGYTF. The full variable domain, its missing parts supplied by reference TRBV11-2 and TRBJ1-2, is EAGVAQSPRYKIIEKRQSVAFWCNPISGHATLYWYQQILGQGPKLLIQFQNNGVVDDSQLPKDRFSAERLKGVDSTLKIQPAKLEDSAVYLCASSLEFRNYGYTFGSGTRLTVV.

A few counts support this clonotype. The chain is built from TRBV30 and TRBJ2-1; 7 positions agree with TRBD2. Trimming at V came to 5 bases and at J to 7 bases, leaving 8 bases not matched to a gene. In germline, CDR1 is GTSNPN, CDR2 SVGIG (reference sequence). The CDR3 runs to 13 residues. This CDR3 is CAWFTSERNEQFF. The CDR3 region has the DNA TGTGCCTGGTTTACTAGCGAAAGAAATGAGCAGTTCTTC.

This clonotype was seen many times. The J gene is TRBJ2-3, the V gene TRBV18; D uncertain. The length of the CDR3 is 12 residues. Germline lookup yields CDR1 KGHSH and CDR2 LQKENI. V was shortened by 9 bases and J by 6 bases, with 13 bases between the two germline ends. This chain's CDR3 is CASSRGGDTQYF. CDR3 in DNA: TGTGCCAGTTCCAGAGGCGGTGATACGCAGTATTTT.

In this sample, this clonotype turned up many times. The chain couples TRBV29-1 to TRBJ1-1; D is possibly TRBD1 (5 bases). The V end lost 6 bases, the J end lost 5 bases, and 10 bases lay between the germline ends. CDR1 and CDR2 from the germline V gene are SQVTM and ANQGSEA. CDR3 size: 11 residues. Written as DNA, the CDR3 is TGCAGCGTAAGGACACAAACTGAAGCTTTCTTT. Translating it yields CSVRTQTEAFF. Full variable domain (missing parts from reference TRBV29-1 and TRBJ1-1): SAVISQKPSRDICQRGTSLTIQCQVDSQVTMMFWYRQQPGQSLTLIATANQGSEATYESGFVIDKFPISRPNLTFSTLTVSNMSPEDSSIYLCSVRTQTEAFFGQGTRLTVV.

In its sample, this clonotype was seen a few times. The chain uses TRBV7-2 and TRBJ2-3, with 7 positions matching TRBD2. The germline V gene has CDR1 SGHTA and CDR2 FQGNSA. The CDR3 covers 14 residues. Trimming took 5 bases from V and 5 from J; bases not matched to a gene: 7. This chain's CDR3 is CASSPGLEVDTQYF. Written as DNA, the CDR3 is TGTGCCAGCAGCCCAGGACTAGAAGTAGATACGCAGTATTTT.

This clonotype was counted many times. This CDR3 is CSARNTGTSIDTQYF. DNA for the CDR3: TGCAGTGCTAGAAATACCGGGACTAGCATCGATACGCAGTATTTT. The chain combines TRBV20-1 with TRBJ2-3, with 9 bases that match TRBD2. The CDR3 spans 15 residues. The trim removed 2 bases at V and 6 bases at J, leaving 9 bases unmatched. Germline V gives CDR1 DFQATT, CDR2 SNEGSKA (reference sequence).

There are a few counts of this clonotype. This rearrangement joins TRBV7-2 to TRBJ1-2, with TRBD1 matching 7 bases. Germline V gives CDR1 SGHTA, CDR2 FQGNSA. The CDR3 contains 15 residues. Unmatched junction bases numbered 7, after V lost 4 bases and J lost 2 bases. The CDR3 loop reads CASSSELQGNYGYTF. The CDR3 DNA sequence: TGTGCCAGCAGCTCCGAGTTACAGGGGAACTATGGCTACACCTTC. Complete variable domain (other parts from reference TRBV7-2 and TRBJ1-2): GAGVSQSPSNKVTEKGKDVELRCDPISGHTALYWYRQSLGQGLEFLIYFQGNSAPDKSGLPSDRFSAERTGGSVSTLTIQRTQQEDSAVYLCASSSELQGNYGYTFGSGTRLTVV.